This TCR beta chain derives from a study of T cell responses to AZD1222 COVID-19 vaccine. This CDR3 comprises 15 residues. Germline V CDR1 and CDR2: KGHSH, LQKENI. The V gene lost 2 bases and the J gene lost 2 bases, with 13 bases spanning the gap. This table comes from immunoSEQ multiplex PCR, and its TCRdb copy is limited to in-frame clones, with some not included. The sample gives around 150,000 clones, roughly nine tenths of which show up once; 7.5% is in the top ten. The source of this sequence is an adult who received the MenACWY meningococcal vaccine as a control. The sample here was peripheral blood, taken 28 days after the second dose of the MenACWY control vaccine. This chain uses TRBV18 with TRBJ2-7; D not certain. CDR3 nucleotide sequence: TGTGCCAGCTCACCATCGAGTCCGGCCACCTACGAGCAGTACTTC. Amino acid sequence: CASSPSSPATYEQYF. Complete variable domain (other parts from reference TRBV18 and TRBJ2-7): NAGVMQNPRHLVRRRGQEARLRCSPMKGHSHVYWYRQLPEEGLKFMVYLQKENIIDESGMPKERFSAEFPKEGPSILRIQQVVRGDSAAYFCASSPSSPATYEQYFGPGTRLTVT.